This TCR beta chain was documented in a study of Ad26.COV2.S vaccination and SARS-CoV-2 variants. Study-wide background: This donor came from the COV1001 trial of Ad26.COV2.S.

TCRdb keeps only in-frame clones here, not all; method: immunoSEQ multiplex PCR. The sample consists of about 430,000 clones, 80% to 95% of them appearing once. Treatment meaning: around 19 received Ad26.COV2.S at low or high dose, single or two shots; several received placebo; per-sample allocation not given. Specimens were obtained on day 63 following the first vaccine or placebo injection. An 18-55-year-old adult in Boston served as donor. This CDR3 has 16 amino acids. Germline values: CDR1 LNHDA, CDR2 SQIVND (reference sequence). Trimming shortened V by 2 bases and J by 0 bases, and 13 bases separated the two germline ends.

J is TRBJ1-2 and V is TRBV19; D gene ambiguous. Source: peripheral blood, taken in a trial of Ad26.COV2.S vaccine versus placebo. The receptor comes from a person between 18 and 65 years old who received the Ad26.COV2.S COVID-19 vaccine or a placebo. CDR3 in amino acids: CASSILPGFSNYGYTF. Written as DNA, the CDR3 is TGTGCCAGTAGTATATTGCCCGGATTTTCTAACTATGGCTACACCTTC. Complete variable domain (other parts from reference TRBV19 and TRBJ1-2): DGGITQSPKYLFRKEGQNVTLSCEQNLNHDAMYWYRQDPGQGLRLIYYSQIVNDFQKGDIAEGYSVSREKKESFPLTVTSAQKNPTAFYLCASSILPGFSNYGYTFGSGTRLTVV.